This T cell receptor (beta chain) is drawn from a study of control samples from healthy donors and cancer patients (dated by TCRdb to 2018 to 2020). From a lookup of the germline V gene (reference sequence), CDR1 and CDR2 are LNHDA and SQIVND. V ends up 6 bases short and J 2 bases short, with an unmatched junction base count of 12. Including the terminal cysteine and phenylalanine, the CDR3 comprises 17 residues. Only CDR3 DNA is held: 51 bases, read in frame from base 1. The method was the immunoSEQ multiplex PCR assay. The clones in this table, taken by TCRdb from immuneACCESS, are in-frame only. Not every clone is retained; where verified, under half of the shortfall comes from an unresolved V gene, and the cause of the rest is unknown. This sample holds 150,000 to 200,000 clones; nearly 90% were observed only once. The ten largest clones take up just over 1.4% of the sample. Points on this clone: This clone's antigen is unknown. No much larger clone is present one base from it, and per-base qualities are unavailable.

This receptor was obtained from a woman aged 50 to 60 in good health. The V gene is TRBV19 and the J gene is TRBJ2-5, with 10 bases in between that match TRBD1. Sequenced: blood. Here is the DNA: TGTGCCAGTAGGGGGCCCGGACAGGGGGGGCCACAAGAGACCCAGTACTTC. This encodes CASRGPGQGGPQETQYF.